This T cell receptor beta chain appears in the sequencing data of a study of cytomegalovirus exposure and HLA in healthy donors. In the PCR, 60 Vbeta and 13 Jbeta primers were used. TCRdb's table, derived via immunoSEQ multiplex PCR, lists solely in-frame clones and lacks some. The profile covers about 160,000 clones, with more than 75% appearing a single time and about 1.6% taken by the ten largest. The study, taken as a whole, reports: Later analysis suggested links between common viral pathogens and several top significant clusters. Among TCR beta chains, those listed as cytomegalovirus-associated numbered about 160. In an earlier analysis, most TCR beta V segments were productive about 87% or about 30% of the time. Presence/absence analyses supposed approximately even sequencing depth among donors.

A remark on this clone: Antigen: not known.

Losses at the gene ends were 4 bases for V and 5 bases for J; bases not matched to a gene: 13. Per germline, CDR1 SGHRS and CDR2 YFSETQ. The CDR3 extends over 16 amino acids. The chain carries TRBV5-1 and TRBJ2-3; TRBD2 agrees at 7 bases. The material sequenced was PBMCs. This receptor was taken from a girl aged 10 to 17 in good health and CMV-seropositive. The CDR3 loop is CASSPRASGEGDTQYF. The CDR3 DNA is TGCGCCAGCAGCCCGAGGGCCAGCGGGGAGGGAGATACGCAGTATTTT.